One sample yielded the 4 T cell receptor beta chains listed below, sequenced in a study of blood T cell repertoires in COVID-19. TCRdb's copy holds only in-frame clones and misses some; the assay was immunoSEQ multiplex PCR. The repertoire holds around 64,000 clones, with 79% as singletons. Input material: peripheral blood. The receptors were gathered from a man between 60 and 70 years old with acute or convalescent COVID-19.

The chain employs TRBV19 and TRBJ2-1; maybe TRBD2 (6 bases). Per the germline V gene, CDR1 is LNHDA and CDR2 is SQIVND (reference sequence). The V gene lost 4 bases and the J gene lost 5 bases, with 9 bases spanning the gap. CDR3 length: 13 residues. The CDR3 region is CASSKGRHNEQFF. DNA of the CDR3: TGTGCCAGTAGTAAAGGGAGGCACAATGAGCAGTTCTTC.

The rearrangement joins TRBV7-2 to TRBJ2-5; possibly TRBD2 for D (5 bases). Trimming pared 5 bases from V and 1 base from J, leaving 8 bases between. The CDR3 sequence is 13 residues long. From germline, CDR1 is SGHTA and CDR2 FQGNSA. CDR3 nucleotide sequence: TGTGCCAGCAGCGAGGGCCCCCAAGAGACCCAGTACTTC. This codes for CASSEGPQETQYF.

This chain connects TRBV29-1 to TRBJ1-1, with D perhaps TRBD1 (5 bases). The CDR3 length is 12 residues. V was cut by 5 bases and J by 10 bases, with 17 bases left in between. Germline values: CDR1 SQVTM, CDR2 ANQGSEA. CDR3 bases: TGCAGCGTTCATGAACAGGCGCAAGGAGCTTTCTTT. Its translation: CSVHEQAQGAFF.

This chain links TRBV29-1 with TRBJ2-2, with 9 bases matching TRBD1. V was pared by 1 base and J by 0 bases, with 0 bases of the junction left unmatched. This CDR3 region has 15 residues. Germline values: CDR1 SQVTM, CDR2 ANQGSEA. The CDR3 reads CSVEGDRANTGELFF. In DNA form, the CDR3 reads TGCAGCGTTGAAGGGGACAGGGCGAACACCGGGGAGCTGTTTTTT.